This TCR beta chain was sequenced in a study of human T cells and chemical hapten exposure. TCRdb re-analysed the RACE reads in MiXCR, keeping a single row per CDR3 protein. In the table there are roughly 250,000 distinct CDR3 sequences, about 9.4% of which are singletons. Regarding time point: pre-sensitization, week 0. Treatment of the sample: therapeutic diphenylcyclopropenone sensitization with weekly scalp DPC. The sample here was whole blood, taken in connection with sensitization to the hapten diphenylcyclopropenone (DPC). This sequence originates from a woman aged 40 to 50 with alopecia areata. Some clones in this sample may be carry-over from other donors' samples.

This chain's CDR3 is CASSNDRSYNEQFF. Written as DNA, the CDR3 is TGTGCCAGCAGTAATGACAGGTCGTACAATGAGCAGTTCTTC. V usage is TRBV13 and J usage is TRBJ2-1; a weak D match, TRBD1 (6 bases). The CDR3 is 14 residues long. CDR1 is PRHDT and CDR2 is FYEKMQ in the germline V gene (reference sequence). V was cut by 6 bases and J by 4 bases, with 13 bases left in between.